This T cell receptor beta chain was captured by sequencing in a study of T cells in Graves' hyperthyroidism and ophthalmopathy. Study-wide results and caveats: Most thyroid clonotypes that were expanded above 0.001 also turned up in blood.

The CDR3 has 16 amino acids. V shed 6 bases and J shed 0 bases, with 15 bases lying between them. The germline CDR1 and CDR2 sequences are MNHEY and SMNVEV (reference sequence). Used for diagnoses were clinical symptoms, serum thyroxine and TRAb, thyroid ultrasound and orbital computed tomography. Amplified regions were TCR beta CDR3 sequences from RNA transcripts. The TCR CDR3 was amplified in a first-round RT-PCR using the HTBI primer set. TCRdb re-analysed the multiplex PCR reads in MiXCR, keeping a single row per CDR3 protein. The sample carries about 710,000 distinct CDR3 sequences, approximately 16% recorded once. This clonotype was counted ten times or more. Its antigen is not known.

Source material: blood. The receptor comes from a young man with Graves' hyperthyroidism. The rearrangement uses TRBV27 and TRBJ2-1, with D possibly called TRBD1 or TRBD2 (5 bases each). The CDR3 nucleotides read TGTGCCAGCAGGCCCCCGGGGCGGCTCTCCTACAATGAGCAGTTCTTC. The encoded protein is CASRPPGRLSYNEQFF.